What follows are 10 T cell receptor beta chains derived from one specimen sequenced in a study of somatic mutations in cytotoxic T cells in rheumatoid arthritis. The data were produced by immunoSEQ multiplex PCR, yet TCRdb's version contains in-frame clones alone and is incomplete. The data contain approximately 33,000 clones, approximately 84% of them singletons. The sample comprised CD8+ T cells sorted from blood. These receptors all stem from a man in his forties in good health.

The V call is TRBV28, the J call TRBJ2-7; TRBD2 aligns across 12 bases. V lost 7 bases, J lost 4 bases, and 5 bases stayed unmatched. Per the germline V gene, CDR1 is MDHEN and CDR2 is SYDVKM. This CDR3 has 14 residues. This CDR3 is CASKLAGGAYEQYF. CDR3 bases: TGTGCCAGCAAACTAGCGGGAGGTGCGTACGAGCAGTACTTC.

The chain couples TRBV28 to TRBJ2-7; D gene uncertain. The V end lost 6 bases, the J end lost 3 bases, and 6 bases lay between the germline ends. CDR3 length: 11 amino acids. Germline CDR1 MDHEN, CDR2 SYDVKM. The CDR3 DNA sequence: TGTGCCAGCAGCTCCGGCTACGAGCAGTACTTC. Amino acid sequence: CASSSGYEQYF. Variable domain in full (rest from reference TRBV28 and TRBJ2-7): DVKVTQSSRYLVKRTGEKVFLECVQDMDHENMFWYRQDPGLGLRLIYFSYDVKMKEKGDIPEGYSVSREKKERFSLILESASTNQTSMYLCASSSGYEQYFGPGTRLTVT.

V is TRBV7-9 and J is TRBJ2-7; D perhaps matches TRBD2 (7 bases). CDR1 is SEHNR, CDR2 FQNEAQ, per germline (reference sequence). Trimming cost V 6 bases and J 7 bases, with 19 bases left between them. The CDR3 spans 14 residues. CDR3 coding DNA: TGTGCCAGCAGAGACGGGGGGCAGTCAGAAGAGCAGTACTTC. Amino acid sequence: CASRDGGQSEEQYF.

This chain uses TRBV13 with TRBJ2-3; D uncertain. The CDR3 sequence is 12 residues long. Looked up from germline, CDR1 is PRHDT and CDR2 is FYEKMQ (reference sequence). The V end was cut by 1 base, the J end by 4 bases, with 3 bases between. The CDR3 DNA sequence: TGTGCCAGCAGCTTAGTGTCAGATACGCAGTATTTT. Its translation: CASSLVSDTQYF.

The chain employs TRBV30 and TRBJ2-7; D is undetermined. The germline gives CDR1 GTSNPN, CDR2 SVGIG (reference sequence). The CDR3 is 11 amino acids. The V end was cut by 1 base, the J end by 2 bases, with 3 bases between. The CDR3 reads CAWSAAYEQYF. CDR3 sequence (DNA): TGTGCCTGGAGTGCGGCCTACGAGCAGTACTTC.

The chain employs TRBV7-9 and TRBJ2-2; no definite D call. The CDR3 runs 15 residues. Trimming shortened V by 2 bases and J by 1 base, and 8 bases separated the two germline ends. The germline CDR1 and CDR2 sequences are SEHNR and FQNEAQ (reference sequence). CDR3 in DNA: TGTGCCAGCAGCTTATGGGATCTGAACACCGGGGAGCTGTTTTTT. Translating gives CASSLWDLNTGELFF.

The CDR3 DNA reads TGTGCCAGCAGCTTAGGACAGACCTACGAGCAGTACTTC. Translating it yields CASSLGQTYEQYF. The chain combines TRBV11-3 with TRBJ2-7; tentative D call: TRBD1 (5 bases). The CDR3 length is 13 residues. The germline V gene encodes CDR1 SGHNT and CDR2 YENEEA. The germline V and J ends were trimmed by 1 base and 2 bases, with 6 bases remaining between them.

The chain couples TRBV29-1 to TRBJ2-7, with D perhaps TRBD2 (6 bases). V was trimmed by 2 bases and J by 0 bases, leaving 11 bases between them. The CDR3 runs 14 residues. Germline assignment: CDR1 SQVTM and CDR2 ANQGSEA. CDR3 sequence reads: CSVETAGTSYEQYF. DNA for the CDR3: TGCAGCGTTGAAACAGCGGGCACCTCCTACGAGCAGTACTTC.

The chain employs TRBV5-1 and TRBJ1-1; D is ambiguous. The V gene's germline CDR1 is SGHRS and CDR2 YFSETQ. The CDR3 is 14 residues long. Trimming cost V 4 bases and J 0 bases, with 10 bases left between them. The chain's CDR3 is CASSTDRLNTEAFF. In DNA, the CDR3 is TGCGCCAGCAGCACGGACCGTTTGAACACTGAAGCTTTCTTT.

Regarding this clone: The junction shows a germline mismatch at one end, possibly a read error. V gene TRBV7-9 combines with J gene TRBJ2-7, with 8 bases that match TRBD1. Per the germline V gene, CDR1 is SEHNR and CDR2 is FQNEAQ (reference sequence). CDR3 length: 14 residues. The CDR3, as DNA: TGTGCCAGCAGCTCCGGGACAGGATCCTTCGAGCAGTACTTC. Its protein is CASSSGTGSFEQYF.